This TCR beta chain was recorded in a study of T cells after yellow fever vaccination. TCRdb re-called the 5' RACE reads with MiXCR, one entry per CDR3 protein. This table holds approximately 69,000 distinct CDR3 sequences, approximately 5% found once. This clonotype was seen ten or more times. The antigen is unknown. Study-level points and caveats: Clones that expanded after primary vaccination mostly reappeared after the booster (96% CD4, 88% CD8).

The germline V and J ends were trimmed by 2 bases and 6 bases, with 3 bases remaining between them. The CDR3 totals 10 residues. Germline CDR1 DFQATT, CDR2 SNEGSKA (reference sequence). The sequence was collected from a man younger than 35 who received the YFV17D yellow fever vaccine. The chain links TRBV20-1 to TRBJ2-3; D gene uncertain. The sequences come from CD4+ T cells sorted from PBMCs, collected roughly 14 days after the first yellow fever vaccination. CDR3: CSARHDTQYF. The CDR3 region has the DNA TGCAGTGCTAGACACGATACGCAGTATTTT.